The rows below give T cell receptor beta chains drawn from one sample of a study of T cells in Graves' hyperthyroidism and ophthalmopathy. TCRdb passed the multiplex PCR reads through MiXCR, listing each CDR3 protein once. The profile shows some 620,000 distinct CDR3 sequences, around 15% of them singletons. Sequencing was carried out using blood. The receptors shown here come from a woman in her 30s with Graves' hyperthyroidism. The CDR3 runs from the conserved cysteine through the conserved F or W. The D gene is left open where the match is weak. Some rows have no size entry. The others give once, few or many, or a class for an expanded clone.

TRBD2	TRBV20-1	TRBJ2-1	many	TGCAGTGCTAGAGGGGGGGGTGAGCAGTTCTTC	CSARGGGEQFF
TRBD1	TRBV2	TRBJ1-4	.	TGTGCCAGCAGATCCGGGACAGGGAGGGAAAAACTGTTTTTT	CASRSGTGREKLFF
.	TRBV7-8	TRBJ2-6	few	TGTGCCAGCAGCTCGTCCCGGGACATCTCTGGGGCCAACGTCCTGACTTTC	CASSSSRDISGANVLTF
TRBD2	TRBV2	TRBJ2-2	.	TGTGCCAGCAGAGGTAGCGGGGGCGCGAACACCGGGGAGCTGTTTTTT	CASRGSGGANTGELFF
TRBD2	TRBV7-9	TRBJ2-1	.	TGTGCCAGCAGCCGCAGAGGACTAGCGGGAAGCGATGAGCAGTTCTTC	CASSRRGLAGSDEQFF
.	TRBV27	TRBJ2-7	many	TGTGCCAGCAGTGTAAAACAGGGATCCTCCTACGAGCAGTACTTC	CASSVKQGSSYEQYF
.	TRBV30	TRBJ1-5	many	TGTGCCTGGAGTGGGGGGGAAGGCGTAAGGGTAAGCAATCAGCCCCAGCATTTT	CAWSGGEGVRVSNQPQHF
.	TRBV30	TRBJ1-1	.	TGTGCCTGGAGTGTAACAGGTGAAGCTTTCTTT	CAWSVTGEAFF
.	TRBV11-3	TRBJ2-7	many	TGTGCCAGCGGAAACTTTGAGCAGTACTTC	CASGNFEQYF
.	TRBV4-1	TRBJ2-2	.	TGCGCCAGCAGCCCATCCTCCCTATTTGGGGAGCTGTTTTTT	CASSPSSLFGELFF
TRBD2	TRBV9	TRBJ2-5	.	TGTGCCAGCAGCGTAGGGGCTAGCGGGAGGGGGGAGACCCAGTACTTC	CASSVGASGRGETQYF
TRBD1	TRBV10-1	TRBJ1-1	.	TGCGCCAGCAGCCTAAGACAGGGCAGTGAAGCTTTCTTT	CASSLRQGSEAFF
TRBD2	TRBV6-4	TRBJ2-2	few	TGTGCCAGCAGTGACTCTCTAGCGGGAGGCACCGGGGAGCTGTTTTTT	CASSDSLAGGTGELFF
TRBD2	TRBV10-3	TRBJ2-3	many	TGTGCCATCAGTAGCGGGAGTGCAGATACGCAGTATTTT	CAISSGSADTQYF
TRBD2	TRBV12-3/TRBV12-4	TRBJ2-5	few	TGTGCCAGCAGTTTATTCTCAGGACTAGCGGGACCAATTGAGACCCAGTACTTC	CASSLFSGLAGPIETQYF
.	TRBV6-1	TRBJ1-5	many	TGTGCCACCCGGTTGAGTCCCCATCAGCCCCAGCATTTT	CATRLSPHQPQHF
TRBD2	TRBV5-8	TRBJ2-3	.	TGTGCCAGCAGCTCGACTCTAGCGGGAGGCGGGCCAGATACGCAGTATTTT	CASSSTLAGGGPDTQYF
TRBD1	TRBV20-1	TRBJ1-2	many	TGCAGTGCTATCACAGGGGGGTTGGCTTATGGCTACACCTTC	CSAITGGLAYGYTF
TRBD1	TRBV20-1	TRBJ2-4	few	TGCAGTGCTATGGACAGGGCGAGGGCCAAAAACATTCAGTACTTC	CSAMDRARAKNIQYF
TRBD2	TRBV3-1	TRBJ2-5	many	TGTGCCAGCAGCTCGACCTGGGGGGGACTACCTCAAGAGACCCAGTACTTC	CASSSTWGGLPQETQYF
.	TRBV15	TRBJ1-3	.	TGTGCCACCAGCAGAGATCGAACAGACTCTGGAAACACCATATATTTT	CATSRDRTDSGNTIYF
TRBD2	TRBV2	TRBJ2-1	many	TGTGCCAGCAGTGTACTAGCGGGAGTTGGCAATGAGCAGTTCTTC	CASSVLAGVGNEQFF
.	TRBV20-1	TRBJ2-5	many	TGCAGTGCTATATCCAGGGAGGAGACCCAGTACTTC	CSAISREETQYF
.	TRBV30	TRBJ2-3	once	TGTGCCTGGACCCCCCATAGCGGACTTAGCACAGATACGCAGTATTTT	CAWTPHSGLSTDTQYF
TRBD1	TRBV20-1	TRBJ1-6	few	TGCAGTGCCCGACGGGACAGGAATTCACCCCTCCACTTT	CSARRDRNSPLHF
.	TRBV6-1	TRBJ2-3	few	TGTGCCAGCAGCGAAGGACCTAATAGTCCAGATACGCAGTATTTT	CASSEGPNSPDTQYF
.	TRBV15	TRBJ2-1	once	TGTGCCACCAGCAGAGATCGCCAGGGGACGCAGTTCTTC	CATSRDRQGTQFF
.	TRBV24-1	TRBJ2-2	few	TGTGCCACCAGTGATTTCGGCGGGGAGCTGTTTTTT	CATSDFGGELFF
TRBD1	TRBV28	TRBJ1-6	many	TGTGCCAGCAGAATAGAGGGGGCACTCTATTCACCCCTCCACTTT	CASRIEGALYSPLHF
TRBD1	TRBV20-1	TRBJ1-5	few	TGCAGTGCGCGGGACAGCTTCAATCAGCCCCAGCATTTT	CSARDSFNQPQHF
.	TRBV5-1	TRBJ2-5	few	TGCGCCAGCAGCTTGCCGGGGGCACAAGAGACCCAGTACTTC	CASSLPGAQETQYF
TRBD1	TRBV6-2/TRBV6-3	TRBJ1-2	many	TGTGCCAGCAGTACTCGCGGACAGGGAGCGTATGGCTACACCTTC	CASSTRGQGAYGYTF
.	TRBV5-7	TRBJ2-7	.	TGTGCCAGCAGCTTGGCATGGAAAGGGGACGAGCAGTACTTC	CASSLAWKGDEQYF
TRBD1	TRBV24-1	TRBJ2-2	.	TGTGCCACCGGCCCGGCCGACAGGGGGGCCGGGGAGCTGTTTTTT	CATGPADRGAGELFF
.	TRBV28	TRBJ1-1	many	TGTGCCAGCAGTCCCATGCCGGGCGGAATGAACACTGAAGCTTTCTTT	CASSPMPGGMNTEAFF
TRBD1	TRBV6-4	TRBJ2-1	.	TGTGCCAGCAGTGACTCGACAGGGGGCTACAATGAGCAGTTCTTC	CASSDSTGGYNEQFF
.	TRBV13	TRBJ2-5	few	TGTGCCAGCAGCTCTCGACCGGTCTCTGAAGAGACCCAGTACTTC	CASSSRPVSEETQYF
.	TRBV3-1	TRBJ1-2	many	TGTGCCAGCAGCCACCAGGGATTCGACTATGGCTACACCTTC	CASSHQGFDYGYTF
.	TRBV7-2	TRBJ2-4	.	TGTGCCAGCAGCGGGAGGGGGGAAAACATTCAGTACTTC	CASSGRGENIQYF
.	TRBV15	TRBJ2-1	.	TGTGCCACCAGCCACACGGGGGTCGAGCAGTTCTTC	CATSHTGVEQFF
TRBD1	TRBV6-1	TRBJ2-1	.	TGTGCCAGCAGTATAGGACAGGGGATGGATGAGCAGTTCTTC	CASSIGQGMDEQFF
TRBD2	TRBV19	TRBJ2-1	few	TGTGCCAGTAGTAGCGGGAGGGCCCTCGGGAATGAGCAGTTCTTC	CASSSGRALGNEQFF